The clone carrying this TCR beta chain was counted only a few times. Its antigen is not identified. MiXCR, run by TCRdb on the RT-PCR reads, gives a single entry per CDR3 protein. Of 500,000 to 600,000 distinct CDR3 sequences listed, about 15% are singletons. This entry belongs to a study of response to subunit inactivated influenza vaccine. V lost 8 bases and J lost 5; bases outside the gene matches: 16. The CDR3 has 16 amino acids. Germline lookup yields CDR1 KGHSH and CDR2 LQKENI. Study-wide results and caveats: Few new T cells, the authors suggested, are recruited by each seasonal influenza vaccination.

This TCR was recovered from a man aged 45-65 years who received an inactivated influenza vaccine. The source material was PBMCs from blood, sampled about 12 days after vaccination. This chain uses TRBV18 with TRBJ2-7; 9 bases are shared with TRBD1. The CDR3 DNA is TGTGCCAGCACTCCCCGGTCCGGGACAGGGTCGGACGAGCAGTACTTC. Encoded protein: CASTPRSGTGSDEQYF.